A single sample gave rise to the 30 T cell receptor beta chains below, sequenced in a study of regulatory T cells in long-lasting Graves disease. Building of the TCR beta libraries involved iRepertoire HTBI primers and Arm-PCR of CDR3 regions. TCRdb independently ran MiXCR on the multiplex PCR reads; one entry per CDR3 protein. This table holds roughly 610,000 distinct CDR3 sequences, roughly 16% found once. The time point here: newly diagnosed GD, antithyroid drugs for less than 3 months. The authors made the TCR library using RNA they extracted from PBMCs. These data were likewise used in another study, on T cells in Graves' hyperthyroidism and ophthalmopathy.

Sequenced material: peripheral blood mononuclear cells (PBMCs), taken at new diagnosis, from a patient treated with antithyroid drugs. These receptors were obtained from a man younger than 30 with Graves disease.

This clonotype was counted only a few times. V gene TRBV10-3 combines with J gene TRBJ1-1, with 10 bases matching TRBD1. J gave up 1 base and V 6 bases, and 2 bases lay outside the gene matches. This CDR3 has 14 residues. The V gene's germline CDR1 is ENHRY and CDR2 SYGVKD. CDR3 sequence: CAISRDRGNTEAFF. CDR3 bases: TGTGCCATCAGCCGGGACAGGGGGAACACTGAAGCTTTCTTT.

The V and J genes are TRBV7-9 and TRBJ1-2, with D perhaps TRBD1 (6 bases). Trimming pared 5 bases from V and 0 bases from J, leaving 10 bases between. The CDR3 is 14 residues long. In germline, CDR1 is SEHNR, CDR2 FQNEAQ (reference sequence). The DNA of the CDR3 is TGTGCCAGCAGCCCCAGGGGATCTAACTATGGCTACACCTTC. Its translation is CASSPRGSNYGYTF.

At least ten counts were recorded for this clonotype. The chain combines TRBV18 with TRBJ2-5, with 11 nucleotides matching TRBD2. In germline, CDR1 is KGHSH, CDR2 LQKENI. Trimming at V came to 6 bases and at J to 3 bases, leaving 3 bases not matched to a gene. The CDR3 extends over 14 amino acids. The CDR3 DNA reads TGTGCCAGCTCCGTACTAGCGGGAGAAGAGACCCAGTACTTC. Protein sequence: CASSVLAGEETQYF.

This clonotype was recorded many times. The chain carries TRBV20-1 and TRBJ2-1, with D possibly matching TRBD1 (6 bases). CDR1 is DFQATT and CDR2 is SNEGSKA in the germline V gene (reference sequence). The CDR3 runs to 16 residues. The V end was cut by 6 bases, the J end by 7 bases, with 25 bases between. As DNA, the CDR3 is TGCAGTGCGGACCAAGTAGGCAGGGGTTTTAAGAATGAGCAGTTCTTC. Translating it yields CSADQVGRGFKNEQFF.

In its sample, this clonotype was seen many times. V gene TRBV20-1 combines with J gene TRBJ2-1; 8 bases are shared with TRBD2. The V gene's germline CDR1 is DFQATT and CDR2 SNEGSKA (reference sequence). V lost 3 bases to trimming and J lost 8 bases; unmatched junction nucleotides: 9. The CDR3 extends over 14 amino acids. The CDR3 loop is CSASVVAGNHEQFF. In DNA form, the CDR3 reads TGCAGTGCTAGTGTGGTAGCGGGAAATCATGAGCAGTTCTTC.

In DNA, the CDR3 is TGCAGTGCTGCGGTCGGGGACATCTCGGGCTACACCTTC. Encoded protein: CSAAVGDISGYTF. The genes are TRBV20-1 and TRBJ1-2; maybe TRBD1 (6 bases). Germline V gene lookup returns CDR1 DFQATT and CDR2 SNEGSKA (reference sequence). The CDR3 spans 13 residues. Trimming took 5 bases from V and 8 from J, leaving 18 bases between them.

The V gene is TRBV29-1, the J gene TRBJ1-5; D not certain. Germline lookup yields CDR1 SQVTM and CDR2 ANQGSEA. The CDR3 is 13 residues long. V lost 4 bases, J lost 0 bases, and 7 bases lay in between. The CDR3: CSVAENSNQPQHF. In nucleotides, the CDR3 is TGCAGCGTTGCCGAAAATAGCAATCAGCCCCAGCATTTT.

The chain carries TRBV4-1 and TRBJ2-7; 10 bases agree with TRBD2. The CDR3 has 16 amino acids. Germline V gene lookup returns CDR1 MGHRA and CDR2 YSYEKL. V trimming: 0 bases; J trimming: 7 bases; junction bases outside the gene matches: 9. For the CDR3, the DNA is TGCGCCAGCAGCCAAGAAACGGGACTAGCGAGAGGAGAGCAGTACTTC. It specifies CASSQETGLARGEQYF.

The V call is TRBV2, the J call TRBJ2-5; 8 nucleotides align to TRBD2. The germline V gene has CDR1 SNHLY and CDR2 FYNNEI. This CDR3 spans 15 amino acids. Trimming at V came to 4 bases and at J to 4 bases, leaving 8 bases not matched to a gene. CDR3 protein: CASSVDSGGGETQYF. For the CDR3, the DNA is TGTGCCAGCAGTGTCGATTCGGGAGGGGGAGAGACCCAGTACTTC.

This clonotype was observed many times. The gene calls are TRBV7-9 and TRBJ1-1; D remains ambiguous. The germline V gene encodes CDR1 SEHNR and CDR2 FQNEAQ (reference sequence). The CDR3 runs 12 residues. V was clipped by 10 bases and J by 2 bases, with 11 bases between them. The CDR3: CATSWDNTEAFF. The CDR3 DNA follows: TGTGCCACGTCATGGGATAACACTGAAGCTTTCTTT. Supplemented by reference TRBV7-9 and TRBJ1-1, the full variable domain reads DTGVSQNPRHKITKRGQNVTFRCDPISEHNRLYWYRQTLGQGPEFLTYFQNEAQLEKSRLLSDRFSAERPKGSFSTLEIQRTEQGDSAMYLCATSWDNTEAFFGQGTRLTVV.

This clonotype was seen a handful of times. The chain carries TRBV19 and TRBJ2-1; TRBD2 agrees at 12 bases. CDR3 length equals 19 residues. The germline CDR1 and CDR2 sequences are LNHDA and SQIVND (reference sequence). With V trimmed by 3 bases and J by 0 bases, 9 bases remained unmatched. In nucleotides, the CDR3 is TGTGCCAGTAGTATCCCGGCTAGCGGGAGGGCGAGCTCCTACAATGAGCAGTTCTTC. Its protein product is CASSIPASGRASSYNEQFF.

The chain employs TRBV6-2 or TRBV6-3 and TRBJ2-1; 13 bases align to TRBD2. In germline, CDR1 is MNHEY, CDR2 SVGEGT. This CDR3 comprises 15 residues. Trimming at V came to 5 bases and at J to 7 bases, leaving 5 bases not matched to a gene. CDR3 nucleotide sequence: TGTGCCAGCAGTGAGACTAGCGGGAGGTTAAATGAGCAGTTCTTC. Protein: CASSETSGRLNEQFF.

The chain couples TRBV19 to TRBJ2-1; 11 nucleotides align to TRBD2. Germline loops: CDR1 LNHDA, CDR2 SQIVND (reference sequence). This CDR3 comprises 17 residues. V dropped 5 bases and J dropped 2; count of bases not matched to a gene: 8. The CDR3 loop reads CASSFGTSGRTYNEQFF. The CDR3 nucleotides read TGTGCCAGTAGTTTTGGGACTAGCGGTCGCACCTACAATGAGCAGTTCTTC.

On this clonotype: A much larger clone lies a single base off, so this may be a read error. V gene TRBV7-8 combines with J gene TRBJ1-1, with D possibly being TRBD1 (5 bases). Deletions cut 7 bases from V and 1 base from J, with 13 bases between. This CDR3 is 14 amino acids long. CDR1 and CDR2 (germline): SGHVS, FQNEAQ. The CDR3 sequence: CASTSGAGNTEAFF. The DNA for the CDR3 is TGTGCCAGCACCTCCGGGGCAGGGAACACTGAAGCTTTCTTT.

The V gene is TRBV18, the J gene TRBJ1-6; D is perhaps TRBD1 (6 bases). Deletions cut 3 bases from V and 5 bases from J, with 11 bases between. The CDR3 extends over 15 amino acids. Germline CDR1 reads KGHSH; CDR2 reads LQKENI. The CDR3 loop is CASSPGRTDNSPLHF. CDR3 DNA: TGTGCCAGCTCACCGGGTCGGACAGATAATTCACCCCTCCACTTT.

This clonotype was seen only a few times. V usage is TRBV20-1 and J usage is TRBJ2-1; TRBD2 agrees at 12 bases. From germline, CDR1 is DFQATT and CDR2 SNEGSKA (reference sequence). CDR3 length: 16 amino acids. V shed 3 bases, J shed 0 bases, and the junction held 3 bases outside the gene matches. CDR3 amino acids: CSARPGLAGSYNEQFF. The CDR3 coding sequence is TGCAGTGCTAGGCCGGGACTAGCGGGCTCCTACAATGAGCAGTTCTTC.

There are many counts of this clonotype. The J gene is TRBJ2-3, the V gene TRBV5-1; no firm D call. From germline, CDR1 is SGHRS and CDR2 YFSETQ. CDR3 size: 14 residues. V lost 4 bases, J lost 1 base, and 10 bases lay in between. Written as DNA, the CDR3 is TGCGCCAGCAGCGTCGCGGCCCGCACAGATACGCAGTATTTT. It specifies CASSVAARTDTQYF. Filled out from reference TRBV5-1 and TRBJ2-3, the complete variable domain reads KAGVTQTPRYLIKTRGQQVTLSCSPISGHRSVSWYQQTPGQGLQFLFEYFSETQRNKGNFPGRFSGRQFSNSRSEMNVSTLELGDSALYLCASSVAARTDTQYFGPGTRLTVL.

This clonotype has at least ten counts. The chain employs TRBV7-9 and TRBJ2-5, with D uncertain. The germline V and J ends were trimmed by 6 bases and 3 bases, with 8 bases remaining between them. The CDR3 has 12 amino acids. Germline V gene data show CDR1 as SEHNR and CDR2 as FQNEAQ (reference sequence). The CDR3 sequence: CASRYGEETQYF. CDR3 nucleotides: TGTGCCAGCAGATATGGAGAAGAGACCCAGTACTTC.

This clonotype was observed a handful of times. The rearrangement uses TRBV20-1 and TRBJ1-5, with 8 positions matching TRBD1. Per the germline V gene, CDR1 is DFQATT and CDR2 is SNEGSKA (reference sequence). The CDR3 contains 16 residues. Trimming cost V 5 bases and J 4 bases; bases outside gene matches: 13. CDR3 coding DNA: TGCAGTGCTCTCGAAGGAGGCGGGACAGGAAATCAGCCCCAGCATTTT. The encoded protein is CSALEGGGTGNQPQHF.

The sample holds many counts of this clonotype. The chain's CDR3 is CSARPSSNQPQHF. DNA for the CDR3: TGCAGTGCTAGACCCAGTAGCAATCAGCCCCAGCATTTT. V gene TRBV20-1 combines with J gene TRBJ1-5; no clear D. V lost 2 bases and J 0 bases, leaving 5 bases between the germline ends. The germline gives CDR1 DFQATT, CDR2 SNEGSKA (reference sequence). CDR3 length: 13 amino acids.

This clonotype appeared many times. The genes are TRBV11-2 and TRBJ2-7; D not resolved. The CDR3 runs to 11 residues. The germline gives CDR1 SGHAT, CDR2 FQNNGV. V was trimmed by 8 bases and J by 3 bases, leaving 8 bases between them. The CDR3 spells CASGEDYEQYF. In DNA form, the CDR3 reads TGTGCCAGCGGGGAAGACTACGAGCAGTACTTC.

In this sample, this clonotype turned up many times. The junction departs from the called germline gene at one end, perhaps through a read error. The rearrangement uses TRBV7-7 and TRBJ2-1; TRBD2 is a possible D gene (6 bases). Germline CDR1 is SSHAT and CDR2 is FNYEAQ (reference sequence). This CDR3 is built from 16 residues. CDR3: CASSPSEIAAYNEQFF. The CDR3 DNA reads as TGTGCTAGCAGTCCTAGTGAGATAGCGGCCTACAATGAGCAGTTCTTC.

Remarks on this clonotype: A much more abundant neighbour one base away suggests this may be a read error. The chain joins TRBV3-1 to TRBJ2-5; D is possibly TRBD2 (5 bases). V lost 0 bases to trimming and J lost 7 bases, with 15 bases between them. Germline lookup yields CDR1 LGHDT and CDR2 YNNKEL (reference sequence). The CDR3 runs to 15 residues. CDR3 loop: CASSQEVNLRGTQYF. In DNA form, the CDR3 reads TGTGCCAGCAGCCAAGAGGTTAACCTCCGGGGGACCCAGTACTTC.

This clonotype was seen a few times. J is TRBJ1-1 and V is TRBV6-1; 7 bases line up with TRBD1. Unmatched junction bases numbered 6, after V lost 5 bases and J lost 0 bases. CDR1 and CDR2 (germline): MNHNS, SASEGT. The CDR3 spans 15 residues. The CDR3 protein is CASSRDRMMNTEAFF. CDR3 sequence (DNA): TGTGCCAGCAGTCGGGACAGAATGATGAACACTGAAGCTTTCTTT.

To note about this clonotype: Possible read error: a much larger clone is one base away. The genes are TRBV6-5 and TRBJ2-2; TRBD2 might be the D (5 bases). Per the germline V gene, CDR1 is MNHEY and CDR2 is SVGAGI. This CDR3 is built from 16 residues. CDR3 region: CASSYSARSNTGEMFF. The CDR3 region has the DNA TGTGCCAGCAGTTACTCCGCCAGGTCGAACACCGGGGAGATGTTTTTT.

Ten or more counts support this clonotype. The V call is TRBV20-1, the J call TRBJ2-7; D might be TRBD1 or TRBD2, each matching 6 bases. CDR1 and CDR2 (germline): DFQATT, SNEGSKA (reference sequence). Trimming removed 8 bases at V and 5 bases at J, with 19 bases between. The CDR3 is made up of 13 amino acids. The CDR3 here is CSTNREVSNEQYF. CDR3 bases: TGCAGTACTAACAGGGAGGTCAGTAACGAGCAGTACTTC.

Many counts were recorded for this clonotype. The chain joins TRBV28 to TRBJ1-1, with a weak D call TRBD1 (5 bases). Per the germline V gene, CDR1 is MDHEN and CDR2 is SYDVKM. Trimming left V 5 bases short and J 3 bases short, with 13 bases between. The CDR3 sequence is 14 residues long. The CDR3 DNA follows: TGTGCCAGCAGTAGGGATCAAGGGGACACTGAAGCTTTCTTT. Its translation is CASSRDQGDTEAFF.

V gene TRBV19 combines with J gene TRBJ1-2; TRBD1 is a possible D gene (6 bases). Germline assignment: CDR1 LNHDA and CDR2 SQIVND (reference sequence). The V gene lost 7 bases and the J gene lost 4 bases, with 19 bases spanning the gap. The CDR3 totals 15 residues. CDR3 loop: CASNPGTPLRYGYTF. CDR3 nucleotide sequence: TGTGCCAGTAATCCCGGGACACCCCTTCGCTATGGCTACACCTTC.

This clonotype was counted ten times or more. This chain connects TRBV11-2 to TRBJ2-1, with 13 bases identical to TRBD2. Germline CDR1 reads SGHAT; CDR2 reads FQNNGV. With 4 bases clipped from V and 5 bases from J, the junction kept 5 bases outside the gene matches. CDR3 size: 16 residues. The CDR3 spells CASSWRTSGRDNEQFF. Here the CDR3 DNA reads TGTGCCAGCAGCTGGAGGACTAGCGGGAGAGACAATGAGCAGTTCTTC.

The chain employs TRBV6-5 and TRBJ1-1; D is possibly TRBD1 (6 bases). Germline V gene sequence: CDR1 MNHEY, CDR2 SVGAGI. V shed 2 bases and J shed 4 bases, with 17 bases lying between them. CDR3 length equals 16 residues. CDR3 loop: CASSYIRQALLTEAFF. The CDR3 DNA is TGTGCCAGCAGTTACATCCGACAGGCCTTGCTCACTGAAGCTTTCTTT.